One T cell receptor (beta chain) is described in this entry. Its specificity is not known. RNA transcripts provided the source from which TCR beta CDR3 regions were amplified. An initial round of RT-PCR targeting the TCR CDR3 relied on the HTBI primer set. In TCRdb, the multiplex PCR reads were re-called with MiXCR into one record per CDR3 protein. The sample gives about half a million distinct CDR3 sequences, 20% to 25% of which show up once; less than 65% is in the top ten. The data derive from a study of T cells in Graves' hyperthyroidism and ophthalmopathy. Study-level points and caveats: Most clonotypes expanded in the thyroid (above 0.001) were also present in blood. Prediction of ophthalmopathy progression came a median 6.5 months pre-onset.

Diagnostic assessment was based on clinical symptoms, serum thyroxine and TRAb, thyroid ultrasound and orbital computed tomography. CDR1 and CDR2 (germline): DFQATT, SNEGSKA (reference sequence). V was clipped by 6 bases and J by 2 bases, with 10 bases between them. The length of the CDR3 is 13 residues. The origin of this receptor is a woman between 65 and 79 years old with Graves' ophthalmopathy. Sequenced: blood. The chain employs TRBV20-1 and TRBJ1-4; D is possibly TRBD1 (6 bases). DNA of the CDR3: TGCAGTGCCCGGGGGCGGACTAATGAAAAACTGTTTTTT. The encoded protein is CSARGRTNEKLFF.